This T cell receptor beta chain was documented in a study of T cell responses to AZD1222 COVID-19 vaccine. Study-wide findings and caveats: Donors, mostly white British, included more females; clonal diversity was possibly underestimated. There were vaccine-associated CD4 TCRs across spike, dominant at 160-218 and 743-854. Seropositive at baseline were only a handful of AZD1222 recipients.

Data came from immunoSEQ multiplex PCR; TCRdb stores just in-frame clones and leaves some out. The sample has about 94,000 clones, around 84% seen once; the top ten hold roughly 4.5%. By proportion, this clone is medium-sized (0.01 to 0.1%). What it recognizes is unknown. CDR3 length: 19 residues. Looked up from germline, CDR1 is MNHEY and CDR2 is SMNVEV (reference sequence). The V and J ends lost 1 base and 2 bases, in that order; junction bases with no gene match: 11. This sequence was found in an adult who received the AZD1222 COVID-19 vaccine. The V call is TRBV27, the J call TRBJ2-1, with 10 bases aligning to TRBD2. Material: peripheral blood, obtained 28 days after the second AZD1222 dose. Here the CDR3 DNA reads TGTGCCAGCAGTTTATGGGGGACTAGCGCCTTAGACGCCTACAATGAGCAGTTCTTC. It specifies CASSLWGTSALDAYNEQFF.